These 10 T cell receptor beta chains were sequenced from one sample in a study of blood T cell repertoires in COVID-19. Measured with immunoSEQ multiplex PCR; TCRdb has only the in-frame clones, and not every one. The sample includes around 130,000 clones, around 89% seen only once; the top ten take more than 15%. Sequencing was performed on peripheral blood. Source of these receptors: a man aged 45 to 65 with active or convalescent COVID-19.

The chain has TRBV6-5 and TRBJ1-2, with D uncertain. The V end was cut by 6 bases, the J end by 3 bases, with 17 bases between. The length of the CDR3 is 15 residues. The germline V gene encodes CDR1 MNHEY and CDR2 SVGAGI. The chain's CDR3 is CASRVGYSSDYGYTF. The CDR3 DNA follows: TGTGCCAGCAGAGTGGGGTACAGTAGCGACTATGGCTACACCTTC.

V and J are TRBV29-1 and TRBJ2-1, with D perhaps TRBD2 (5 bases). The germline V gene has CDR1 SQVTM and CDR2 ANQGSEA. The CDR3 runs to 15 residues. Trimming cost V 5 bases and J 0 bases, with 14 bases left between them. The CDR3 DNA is TGCAGCGTTTCCCGCGGGCAGATCTCCTACAATGAGCAGTTCTTC. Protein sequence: CSVSRGQISYNEQFF.

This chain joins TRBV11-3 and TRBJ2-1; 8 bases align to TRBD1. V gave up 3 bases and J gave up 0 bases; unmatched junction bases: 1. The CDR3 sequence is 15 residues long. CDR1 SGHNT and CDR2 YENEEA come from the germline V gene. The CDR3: CASSFTGGSYNEQFF. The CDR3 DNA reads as TGTGCCAGCAGCTTCACAGGGGGCTCCTACAATGAGCAGTTCTTC.

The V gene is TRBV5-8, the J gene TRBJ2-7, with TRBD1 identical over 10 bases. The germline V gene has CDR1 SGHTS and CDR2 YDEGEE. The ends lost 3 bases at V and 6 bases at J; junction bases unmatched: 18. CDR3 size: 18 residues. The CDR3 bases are TGTGCCAGCAGCTACCCCGGGACAGGGGCCTCTCCCTGGGGCGAGCAGTACTTC. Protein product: CASSYPGTGASPWGEQYF.

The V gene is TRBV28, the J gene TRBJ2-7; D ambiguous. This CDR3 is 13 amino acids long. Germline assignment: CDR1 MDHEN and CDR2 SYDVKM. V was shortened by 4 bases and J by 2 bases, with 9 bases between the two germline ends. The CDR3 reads CASSSSGPYEQYF. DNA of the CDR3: TGTGCCAGCAGTTCCTCAGGTCCCTACGAGCAGTACTTC.

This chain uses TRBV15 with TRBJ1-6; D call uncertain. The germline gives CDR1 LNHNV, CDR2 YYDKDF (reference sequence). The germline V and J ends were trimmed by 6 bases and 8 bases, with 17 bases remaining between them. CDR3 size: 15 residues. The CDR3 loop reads CATRPLGGKYSPLHF. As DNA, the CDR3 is TGTGCCACCAGACCCCTGGGAGGAAAGTATTCACCCCTCCACTTT. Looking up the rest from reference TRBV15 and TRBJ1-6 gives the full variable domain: DAMVIQNPRYQVTQFGKPVTLSCSQTLNHNVMYWYQQKSSQAPKLLFHYYDKDFNNEADTPDNFQSRRPNTSFCFLDIRSPGLGDTAMYLCATRPLGGKYSPLHFGNGTRLTVT.

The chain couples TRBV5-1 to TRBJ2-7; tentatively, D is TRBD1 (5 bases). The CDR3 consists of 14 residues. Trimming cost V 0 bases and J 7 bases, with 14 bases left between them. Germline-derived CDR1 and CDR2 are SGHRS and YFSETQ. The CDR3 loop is CASSLEGALGEQYF. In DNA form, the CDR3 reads TGCGCCAGCAGCTTGGAAGGGGCTCTAGGGGAGCAGTACTTC.

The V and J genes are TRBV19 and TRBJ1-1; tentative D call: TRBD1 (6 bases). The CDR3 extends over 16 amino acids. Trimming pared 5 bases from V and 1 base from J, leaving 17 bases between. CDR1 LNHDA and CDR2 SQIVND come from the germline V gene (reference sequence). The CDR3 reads CASSEVAGARNTEAFF. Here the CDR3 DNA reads TGTGCCAGTAGTGAGGTTGCGGGGGCCCGGAACACTGAAGCTTTCTTT.

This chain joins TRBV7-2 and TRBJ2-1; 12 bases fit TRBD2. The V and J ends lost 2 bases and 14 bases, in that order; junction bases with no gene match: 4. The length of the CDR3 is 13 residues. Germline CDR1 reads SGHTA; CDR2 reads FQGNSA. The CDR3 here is CASSLLAGGPEFF. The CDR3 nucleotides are TGTGCCAGCAGCTTACTAGCGGGGGGGCCCGAGTTCTTC.

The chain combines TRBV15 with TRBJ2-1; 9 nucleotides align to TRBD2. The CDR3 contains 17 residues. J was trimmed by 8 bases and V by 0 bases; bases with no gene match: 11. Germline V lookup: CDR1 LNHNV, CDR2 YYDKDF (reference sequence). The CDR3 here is CATSRESHAAGGHEQFF. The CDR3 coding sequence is TGTGCCACCAGCAGAGAATCCCACGCGGCGGGAGGGCATGAGCAGTTCTTC.